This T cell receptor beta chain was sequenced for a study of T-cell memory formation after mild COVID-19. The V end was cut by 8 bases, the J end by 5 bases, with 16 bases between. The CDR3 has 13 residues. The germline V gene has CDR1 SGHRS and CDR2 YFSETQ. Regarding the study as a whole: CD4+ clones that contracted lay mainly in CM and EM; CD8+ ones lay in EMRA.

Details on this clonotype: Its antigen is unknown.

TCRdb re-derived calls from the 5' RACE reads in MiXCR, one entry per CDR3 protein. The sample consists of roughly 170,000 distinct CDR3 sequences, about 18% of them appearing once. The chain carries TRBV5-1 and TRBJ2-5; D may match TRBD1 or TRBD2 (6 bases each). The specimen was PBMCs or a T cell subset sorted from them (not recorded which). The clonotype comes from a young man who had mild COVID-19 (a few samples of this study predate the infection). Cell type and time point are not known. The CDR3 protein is CASNGGGGETQYF. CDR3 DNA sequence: TGCGCCAGTAACGGTGGAGGGGGTGAGACCCAGTACTTC.